This T cell receptor beta chain was captured by sequencing in a study of identical twins. The germline gives CDR1 DFQATT, CDR2 SNEGSKA (reference sequence). The V segment lost 6 bases and the J segment 5 bases; nucleotides outside the gene matches: 4. This CDR3 comprises 11 residues. TCRdb processed the 5' RACE reads anew with MiXCR; each CDR3 protein has one entry. The sample has more than 600,000 distinct CDR3 sequences; approximately 18% are singletons. These data also featured in a second study, about T cells expressing NK-cell markers.

The sequencing sample was made of PBMCs. The V gene is TRBV20-1, the J gene TRBJ2-7; 7 nucleotides line up with TRBD1. The clonotype originates from a woman under 30 in good health. CDR3 protein: CSAGQTNEQYF. CDR3 DNA sequence: TGCAGTGCGGGACAGACCAACGAGCAGTACTTC.